These T cell receptor beta chains were read from a single sample in a study of shared clonotypes between healthy human individuals. Assay: immunoSEQ multiplex PCR; the TCRdb copy retains only in-frame clones and omits some. The data contain roughly 2,000,000 clones, around 96% of them singletons. The specimen was naive CD8+ T cells sorted from blood. Receptors were obtained from a young man in good health. Both conserved end residues are part of each CDR3. D genes are given only for firm matches. Not every row has a clone size; where given, it reads once, few, many or a size class.

d_gene	abundance	v_gene	j_gene	CDR3nt	CDR3aa
.	.	TRBV19	TRBJ1-1	TGTGCCAGTAGTATGCCCAGTATGAACACTGAAGCTTTCTTT	CASSMPSMNTEAFF
TRBD1	.	TRBV5-4	TRBJ2-7	TGTGCCAGCAGCTTGTACAGGGGACCCTACGAGCAGTACTTC	CASSLYRGPYEQYF
TRBD1	few	TRBV28	TRBJ1-2	TGTGCCAGCAATGGACAGGGCCGGGACTATGGCTACACCTTC	CASNGQGRDYGYTF
TRBD1	once	TRBV18	TRBJ1-5	TGTGCCAGCTCATACCGGGACAGGGGGCTTAGCAATCAGCCCCAGCATTTT	CASSYRDRGLSNQPQHF
TRBD2	once	TRBV9	TRBJ2-1	TGTGCCAGCAGCGGCGGACTAGCGGGCCTATTTGGGGAGCAGTTCTTC	CASSGGLAGLFGEQFF
TRBD2	.	TRBV11-2	TRBJ2-5	TGTGCCAGCAGCTCCTCGGGAGGGCCTAATGGGGAGACCCAGTACTTC	CASSSSGGPNGETQYF
TRBD2	.	TRBV2	TRBJ2-7	TGTGCCAGCATGTGGGGGGAGGGGGAGCAGTACTTC	CASMWGEGEQYF
.	.	TRBV6-1	TRBJ1-6	TGTGCCAGCAGTGAAATCCTCCACATGGCCTCCTATAATTCACCCCTCCACTTT	CASSEILHMASYNSPLHF
TRBD1	.	TRBV2	TRBJ1-2	TGTGCCAGCAGTGAGTCGCAGGCAGGGGGAAGGGGCTATGGCTACACCTTC	CASSESQAGGRGYGYTF
.	.	TRBV15	TRBJ2-7	TGTGCCACCAGCAGAGAGAAGGTCCGGGCCTACGTAATCGGATCGGACTACGAGCAGTACTTC	CATSREKVRAYVIGSDYEQYF
TRBD2	once	TRBV5-4	TRBJ2-1	TGTGCCAGCAGCCAACGCGGGGGGGAGGACAGGAGGTTCTTC	CASSQRGGEDRRFF
.	.	TRBV6-6	TRBJ1-5	TGTGCCAGCAGTCCTCGGACAGACCCCCAAAACGGGCCCCAGCATTTT	CASSPRTDPQNGPQHF
.	.	TRBV5-6	TRBJ2-2	TGTGCCAGCAGCTTGGGATGGACCGGGGAGCTGTTTTTT	CASSLGWTGELFF
TRBD2	.	TRBV6-6	TRBJ2-7	TGTGCCAGCAGATGGACTAGCGGGTATTACGAGCAGTACTTC	CASRWTSGYYEQYF
TRBD2	.	TRBV4-3	TRBJ2-7	TGCGCCAGCAGCCCTTCGACTAGCGGGATCGACGAGCAGTACTTC	CASSPSTSGIDEQYF
.	.	TRBV7-2	TRBJ2-7	TGTGCCAGCAGCCCAGACGCAGGGGACTACGAGCAGTACTTC	CASSPDAGDYEQYF
.	.	TRBV7-9	TRBJ2-7	TGTGCCAGCAGCTCGAAAATCTACGAGCAGTACTTC	CASSSKIYEQYF
.	.	TRBV9	TRBJ1-1	TGTGCCAGCAGCGCCGAGATTGGAGGGAACACTGAAGCTTTCTTT	CASSAEIGGNTEAFF
.	.	TRBV7-9	TRBJ1-4	TGTGCCAGCAGCTTATTCGCACCAACTAATGAAAAACTGTTTTTT	CASSLFAPTNEKLFF
.	.	TRBV27	TRBJ1-5	TGTGCCAGCAGTGACCAGGGTGGAACTCAGCCCCAGCATTTT	CASSDQGGTQPQHF
.	.	TRBV7-9	TRBJ2-7	TGTGCCAGCAGCTTAGGGGGTATCGACGAGCAGTACTTC	CASSLGGIDEQYF
.	.	TRBV6-1	TRBJ2-7	TGTGCCAGCAGCCCCACAGGAGGCTCCTACGAGCAGTACTTC	CASSPTGGSYEQYF
.	.	TRBV20-1	TRBJ2-1	TGCAGTGGTCCCTTGGGCGATGAGCAGTTCTTC	CSGPLGDEQFF
TRBD1	.	TRBV7-9	TRBJ1-3	TGTGCCAGCAGCCCCCAAAATTGGCGTATGGGACAGGGTGGAAACACCATATATTTT	CASSPQNWRMGQGGNTIYF
TRBD2	.	TRBV2	TRBJ2-2	TGTGCCAGCAGGCCCGGGAGGGGGACCGGGGAGCTGTTTTTT	CASRPGRGTGELFF
.	.	TRBV6-1	TRBJ2-7	TGTGCCAGCAGTGAAGATTGGTACGAGCAGTACTTC	CASSEDWYEQYF
.	.	TRBV4-1	TRBJ2-7	TGCGCCAGCAGCCAAGGAGGCCTCTACGAGCAGTACTTC	CASSQGGLYEQYF
TRBD1	.	TRBV5-4	TRBJ1-2	TGTGCCAGCAGCTTGGACAGGGGCGCATATGGCTACACCTTC	CASSLDRGAYGYTF
.	.	TRBV13	TRBJ2-1	TGTGCCAGCAGCTTAGAGCGAGGGGGAAATGAGCAGTTCTTC	CASSLERGGNEQFF
.	.	TRBV6-1	TRBJ1-2	TGTGCCAGCAGTGGACCAGGGAATTACTATGGCTACACCTTC	CASSGPGNYYGYTF
.	.	TRBV27	TRBJ2-7	TGTGCCAGCAGTTCCGCCGCCCACGAGCAGTACTTC	CASSSAAHEQYF
.	.	TRBV2	TRBJ1-6	TGTGCCAGCAGTGAACAGCAATATAATTCACCCCTCCACTTT	CASSEQQYNSPLHF
TRBD2	.	TRBV9	TRBJ2-1	TGTGCCAGCAGCTCCGGGGGAGCGGGAGGGATATACAATGAGCAGTTCTTC	CASSSGGAGGIYNEQFF